This TCR beta chain was sequenced for a study of T cell responses to AZD1222 COVID-19 vaccine. Study-level points and caveats: The donor cohort was predominantly white British with a female majority, and clonal diversity may have been underestimated.

This CDR3 contains 18 residues. Germline CDR1 is GTSNPN and CDR2 is SVGIG (reference sequence). Trimming took 2 bases from V and 8 from J; bases not matched to a gene: 16. A note on this clone: Its antigen is unknown.

Only in-frame clones appear in the TCRdb table, and some are missing; sequencing was by immunoSEQ multiplex PCR. The sample has some 130,000 clones; roughly 80% are singletons. The receptor's source is an adult in good health. Specimen: peripheral blood, collected on day 0 of AZD1222 vaccination. The chain is built from TRBV30 and TRBJ1-4; 11 bases match TRBD1. DNA of the CDR3: TGTGCCTGGAGTCCCTTCGGACAGGGGGCCACCCTCGGGGAAAAACTGTTTTTT. Translating gives CAWSPFGQGATLGEKLFF.